This is a list of T cell receptor beta chains from one sample in a study of CD8 T cells in Susac syndrome. One entry per CDR3 protein results from TCRdb running MiXCR on the immunoSEQ multiplex PCR reads. This table holds about 190,000 distinct CDR3 sequences, 95% found once. Sequencing input: CD8+ T cells from PBMCs. The receptors were sampled from a human donor with Susac syndrome. Each CDR3 is given with its conserved first and last residue. Rows may omit the clone size; those that give it use once, few, many or a size class.

>TRBV7-9|.|TRBJ2-7
CASSSSRQEVYEQYF
>TRBV6-2/TRBV6-3|.|TRBJ1-5
CASEGGGEQPQHF
>TRBV12-3/TRBV12-4|once|TRBJ2-1
CASRPQGAGYNEQFF
>TRBV19|.|TRBJ2-6
CASRAGANVLTF
>TRBV18|.|TRBJ1-5
CASSPSGTGDQPQHF
>TRBV18|.|TRBJ1-2
CASSPDSIPGYTF
>TRBV29-1|.|TRBJ2-6
CSAYSSGANVLTF
>TRBV30|.|TRBJ2-1
CAWSDIGGANEQFF
>TRBV12-3/TRBV12-4|.|TRBJ2-2
CASSFSTENTGELFF
>TRBV6-5|.|TRBJ2-1
CASSPEAGGWNEQFF
>TRBV2|.|TRBJ2-7
CASSVIQQGPSYEQYF
>TRBV2|once|TRBJ2-5
CASSEGGGAGETQYF
>TRBV20-1|.|TRBJ1-2
CSARGGEEIYGYTF
>TRBV20-1|.|TRBJ2-7
CSASLTGNYEQYF
>TRBV7-9|.|TRBJ2-7
CASSAGAESSYEQYF
>TRBV28|.|TRBJ2-1
CASSFSTIGVYEQFF
>TRBV2|.|TRBJ2-4
CASSSLEEPRDF
>TRBV9|once|TRBJ1-2
CASSVESGDYYGYTF
>TRBV13|.|TRBJ2-3
CASSFERGGRSSTDTQYF
>TRBV2|once|TRBJ2-4
CASTEGGHALEDIQYF
>TRBV18|.|TRBJ2-1
CASSKEGYNEQFF
>TRBV7-8|.|TRBJ2-3
CASSPGSTDTQYF
>TRBV30|once|TRBJ2-7
CAWSAGYGDEQYF
>TRBV30|.|TRBJ1-5
CAWSVGYSNQPQHF
>TRBV7-6|.|TRBJ1-1
CASSPRQGATEAFF
>TRBV12-3/TRBV12-4|.|TRBJ2-7
CASSPSGSPSYEQYF
>TRBV15|once|TRBJ1-2
CATSSDREGYGYTF
>TRBV20-1|.|TRBJ2-1
CSARDPASGTEQFF